This passage covers 3 T cell receptor beta chains from one sample sequenced in a study of blood T cells in healthy people across ages. Combining a sample-barcoded 5' primer with a J-beta primer mix, a second PCR ran for 7 to 11 cycles. TCRdb used MiXCR to reprocess the 5' RACE reads, holding one entry per CDR3 protein. Among hundreds of thousands of distinct CDR3 sequences listed, 20% to 30% were seen once. A further study also used this sample, focusing on T cells of mothers and their children.

The sequenced material came from blood. The receptors were gathered from a boy between 10 and 17 years old in good health.

The chain joins TRBV12-3 or TRBV12-4 to TRBJ2-6; D not resolved. V was clipped by 4 bases and J by 4 bases, with 5 bases between them. This CDR3 is 13 amino acids long. In DNA, the CDR3 is TGTGCCAGCAGTTACCTGGGGGCCAACGTCCTGACTTTC. This codes for CASSYLGANVLTF.

This clonotype occurred a few times. CDR3 amino acids: CSAEWEGLETQYF. CDR3 sequence (DNA): TGCAGTGCTGAGTGGGAGGGTTTGGAGACCCAGTACTTC. This chain joins TRBV20-1 and TRBJ2-5; 7 nucleotides match TRBD2. Germline lookup yields CDR1 DFQATT and CDR2 SNEGSKA (reference sequence). With 5 bases clipped from V and 5 bases from J, the junction kept 8 bases outside the gene matches. The CDR3 is 13 residues long.

V is TRBV9 and J is TRBJ2-2; no firm D call. Trimming shortened V by 1 base and J by 2 bases, and 12 bases separated the two germline ends. The CDR3 sequence is 16 residues long. Germline CDR1 is SGDLS and CDR2 is YYNGEE. The CDR3 sequence is CASSVTASSNTGELFF. The CDR3 DNA is TGTGCCAGCAGCGTAACGGCCTCCAGTAACACCGGGGAGCTGTTTTTT.